A selection of T cell receptor beta chains follows, all from one sample in a study of OX40 agonist ivuxolimab in advanced cancers. TCRdb's copy holds only in-frame clones and misses some; the assay was immunoSEQ multiplex PCR. In the table there are approximately 55,000 clones, about 90% of which are singletons. Here the sequenced sample was CD4+ or CD8+ T cells sorted from blood, taken in a trial of the OX40 agonist ivuxolimab. Every receptor here comes from an adult with an advanced solid tumor such as melanoma, head and neck, liver or kidney cancer. Each CDR3 is given with its conserved first and last residue. The order of the fields is J gene, clone size, V gene, D gene, CDR3 DNA, CDR3 protein. A D gene is named only where the DNA matches it firmly. The listing skips clone size in some rows; elsewhere it reads once, few, many or a size class.

j_call: TRBJ2-2; clone_size: NA; v_call: TRBV29-1; d_call: TRBD1; cdr3_nt: TGCAGCGTGCGTTGGACAGGGGGATCCGGGGAGCTGTTTTTT; cdr3_aa: CSVRWTGGSGELFF
j_call: TRBJ1-2; clone_size: once; v_call: TRBV7-9; d_call: NA; cdr3_nt: TGTGCCAGCAGCTTAGCCGGCGGGACCTATGGCTACACCTTC; cdr3_aa: CASSLAGGTYGYTF
j_call: TRBJ2-3; clone_size: once; v_call: TRBV11-2; d_call: NA; cdr3_nt: TGTGCCAGCAGCTTACAGGTTATTACGCAGTATTTT; cdr3_aa: CASSLQVITQYF
j_call: TRBJ1-2; clone_size: NA; v_call: TRBV28; d_call: NA; cdr3_nt: TGTGCCAGCAGTTCCGACCCGCAGAGGGTTTATGGCTACACCTTC; cdr3_aa: CASSSDPQRVYGYTF
j_call: TRBJ1-6; clone_size: few; v_call: TRBV18; d_call: NA; cdr3_nt: TGTGCCAGCTCACCGCAACAGGGAAATAATTCACCCCTCCACTTT; cdr3_aa: CASSPQQGNNSPLHF
j_call: TRBJ1-2; clone_size: medium-sized; v_call: TRBV7-8; d_call: NA; cdr3_nt: TGTGCCAGCAGCTTAGTAGCCCGAGGGTATGGCTACACCTTC; cdr3_aa: CASSLVARGYGYTF
j_call: TRBJ2-2; clone_size: medium-sized; v_call: TRBV19; d_call: NA; cdr3_nt: TGTGCCAGTAGTGCGGACTTTTTTAACACCGGGGAGCTGTTTTTT; cdr3_aa: CASSADFFNTGELFF
j_call: TRBJ2-7; clone_size: once; v_call: TRBV6-1; d_call: NA; cdr3_nt: TGTGCCAGCAGTGTGCTACCGGCCAGCTCCTACGAGCAGTACTTC; cdr3_aa: CASSVLPASSYEQYF
j_call: TRBJ2-7; clone_size: NA; v_call: TRBV6-1; d_call: TRBD2; cdr3_nt: TGTGCCAGCAGTGTGACTAGCGGGACTCAGTACGAGCAGTACTTC; cdr3_aa: CASSVTSGTQYEQYF
j_call: TRBJ2-7; clone_size: NA; v_call: TRBV6-5; d_call: NA; cdr3_nt: TGTGCCAGCAGATCTCAGGGCTACGAGCAGTACTTC; cdr3_aa: CASRSQGYEQYF
j_call: TRBJ2-7; clone_size: NA; v_call: TRBV4-2; d_call: NA; cdr3_nt: TGTGCCAGCAGCCCTATTCCGGACGGAACCTACGAGCAGTACTTC; cdr3_aa: CASSPIPDGTYEQYF
j_call: TRBJ2-1; clone_size: NA; v_call: TRBV11-3; d_call: TRBD2; cdr3_nt: TGTGCCAGCAGCTTAGACCCAGCGGGGTCGAACAATGAGCAGTTCTTC; cdr3_aa: CASSLDPAGSNNEQFF
j_call: TRBJ1-4; clone_size: NA; v_call: TRBV27; d_call: NA; cdr3_nt: TGTGCCAGCAGCCGTAACAGGAAAAATGAAAAACTGTTTTTT; cdr3_aa: CASSRNRKNEKLFF
j_call: TRBJ1-3; clone_size: NA; v_call: TRBV5-1; d_call: NA; cdr3_nt: TGCGCCAGCAGCTTGAGTGGAACCTCTGGAAACACCATATATTTT; cdr3_aa: CASSLSGTSGNTIYF
j_call: TRBJ2-3; clone_size: NA; v_call: TRBV6-4; d_call: NA; cdr3_nt: TGTGCCAGCAGTGAAGTTTATCAGTCAGATACGCAGTATTTT; cdr3_aa: CASSEVYQSDTQYF
j_call: TRBJ1-6; clone_size: NA; v_call: TRBV21-1; d_call: NA; cdr3_nt: TGTGCCAGCAGCAAGGGGTTGGGCTTCAGGATCTCACCCCTCCACTTT; cdr3_aa: CASSKGLGFRISPLHF
j_call: TRBJ1-4; clone_size: NA; v_call: TRBV18; d_call: NA; cdr3_nt: TGTGCCAGCTCACCCGCCGGTAGGACTAATGAAAAACTGTTTTTT; cdr3_aa: CASSPAGRTNEKLFF
j_call: TRBJ2-7; clone_size: NA; v_call: TRBV5-6; d_call: NA; cdr3_nt: TGTGCCAGCAGCTTCTGGGGCCACTCCATCGGGGACGAGCAGTACTTC; cdr3_aa: CASSFWGHSIGDEQYF
j_call: TRBJ2-7; clone_size: NA; v_call: TRBV13; d_call: TRBD2; cdr3_nt: TGTGCCAGCACACGGCGGGAGCGCTACGAGCAGTACTTC; cdr3_aa: CASTRRERYEQYF
j_call: TRBJ2-7; clone_size: few; v_call: TRBV29-1; d_call: NA; cdr3_nt: TGCAGCGTAGGATACCGCCGGGACTTATTCTCCTACGAGCAGTACTTC; cdr3_aa: CSVGYRRDLFSYEQYF
j_call: TRBJ2-3; clone_size: NA; v_call: TRBV5-4; d_call: NA; cdr3_nt: TGTGCCAGCAGCTTGTTACAGCGGAGCACAGATACGCAGTATTTT; cdr3_aa: CASSLLQRSTDTQYF
j_call: TRBJ2-1; clone_size: NA; v_call: TRBV5-1; d_call: TRBD2; cdr3_nt: TGCGCCAGCAGCTTGGCCCAGGGACTAGCGTCGGATGATGAGCAGTTCTTC; cdr3_aa: CASSLAQGLASDDEQFF
j_call: TRBJ1-1; clone_size: NA; v_call: TRBV15; d_call: NA; cdr3_nt: TGTGCCACCAGCAGCAAAAGGGCAGAAAATGAAGCTTTCTTT; cdr3_aa: CATSSKRAENEAFF
j_call: TRBJ2-3; clone_size: NA; v_call: TRBV4-1; d_call: NA; cdr3_nt: TGCGCCAGCAGCCAAGAGCCCCGGGCGGCAGATACGCAGTATTTT; cdr3_aa: CASSQEPRAADTQYF
j_call: TRBJ2-7; clone_size: NA; v_call: TRBV19; d_call: NA; cdr3_nt: TGTGCCAGTAGTGCCGGGACTGTAACCTACGAGCAGTACTTC; cdr3_aa: CASSAGTVTYEQYF
j_call: TRBJ2-7; clone_size: NA; v_call: TRBV7-8; d_call: NA; cdr3_nt: TGTGCCAGCAGCTTAATGGCGGCTACCTACGAGCAGTACTTC; cdr3_aa: CASSLMAATYEQYF
j_call: TRBJ2-7; clone_size: NA; v_call: TRBV7-6; d_call: TRBD2; cdr3_nt: TGTGCCAGCAGCTTAGCGGGAGGGGACTACGAGCAGTACTTC; cdr3_aa: CASSLAGGDYEQYF
j_call: TRBJ2-1; clone_size: NA; v_call: TRBV4-2; d_call: TRBD1; cdr3_nt: TGTGCCAGCACGAAAGGACAGGGGGCTTTCAATGAGCAGTTCTTC; cdr3_aa: CASTKGQGAFNEQFF
j_call: TRBJ1-5; clone_size: NA; v_call: TRBV2; d_call: TRBD1; cdr3_nt: TGTGCCAGCAGTGAATACAGGGGGAATCAGCCCCAGCATTTT; cdr3_aa: CASSEYRGNQPQHF